The sequence of this T cell receptor beta chain was determined in a study of T-cell reconstitution after alpha-beta-depleted transplantation in children. Study outcomes and limitations: Some patients' high day-60 TCRbeta diversity was traced to surviving recipient T cells and thymic progenitors. About two months after transplant, alpha-beta T cells reportedly came from several hundred expanded graft clones.

A remark on this clonotype: Its antigen is undetermined.

The CDR3 covers 14 residues. V lost 3 bases and J 3 bases, leaving 10 bases between the germline ends. Germline CDR1 and CDR2: LNHDA and SQIVND (reference sequence). TCRbeta library preparation incorporated unique molecular identifiers. TCRdb itself ran the PCR reads through MiXCR, one entry per CDR3 protein. In the table there are hundreds of thousands of distinct CDR3 sequences, roughly 13% of which are singletons. The sequenced sample was PBMCs, mostly from graft donor cells, obtained 360 days after TCRalphabeta/CD19-depleted stem cell transplant. The rearrangement uses TRBV19 and TRBJ2-3; D might be TRBD1 or TRBD2, each matching 5 bases. This clonotype was sampled from a male patient between 5 and 17 years old who had a stem cell transplant for acute myeloid leukemia, so the T cells may come from the graft donor. CDR3: CASSINRRTDTQYF. Here the CDR3 DNA reads TGTGCCAGTAGTATCAACAGGAGGACAGATACGCAGTATTTT.